The rows below give T cell receptor beta chains drawn from one sample of a study of shared clonotypes between healthy human individuals. The table came from immunoSEQ multiplex PCR; TCRdb's copy has only in-frame clones and leaves some out. The sample gives 600,000 to 750,000 clones, less than 95% of which show up once; 30% to 40% is in the top ten. Sequences were obtained from memory CD8+ T cells from PBMCs. These receptor sequences come from a man younger than 35 in good health. Some clones in this sample may be carry-over from other donors' samples. The CDR3 runs from the conserved cysteine through the conserved F or W. A D gene is named only where the DNA matches it firmly. Size values are once, few and many counts, or a class for expanded clones, and some rows have none.

TGTGCCTGGAGTGGCCAAGTTGGGACTGAAGCTTTCTTT,CAWSGQVGTEAFF,TRBV30,.,once,TRBJ1-1
TGTGCCAGCAGTTTAATACACAGCGAGCCCCAGCATTTT,CASSLIHSEPQHF,TRBV27,.,.,TRBJ1-5
TGTGCCAGCAGCCCCGCCTACGAGCAGTACTTC,CASSPAYEQYF,TRBV6-6,.,.,TRBJ2-7
TGTGCCAGTAGCTACAACGCCGGCTACGAGCAGTACTTC,CASSYNAGYEQYF,TRBV19,.,.,TRBJ2-7
TGTGCCAGCAGCCCGACCAGGGGGCGATGGACCGGGGAGCTGTTTTTT,CASSPTRGRWTGELFF,TRBV11-2,TRBD1,.,TRBJ2-2
TGCAGTGCCCTGCCCTGGTATTTT,CSALPWYF,TRBV20-1,.,.,TRBJ2-3
TGTGCCAGCAGTTACGAGCGGGGGAAGTCCTACGAGCAGTACTTC,CASSYERGKSYEQYF,TRBV6-5,TRBD2,.,TRBJ2-7
TGCGCCAGCATCCCCGGGCCTTCTTCCACCGGGGAGCTGTTTTTT,CASIPGPSSTGELFF,TRBV5-1,.,.,TRBJ2-2
TGTGCCAGCAGCTTGGGGGGCACCGGGGAGCTGTTTTTT,CASSLGGTGELFF,TRBV7-9,.,.,TRBJ2-2
TGTGCCAGCAGCTTAGGTGCGGGAGTTATAGAGACCCAGTACTTC,CASSLGAGVIETQYF,TRBV7-6,TRBD2,.,TRBJ2-5
TGCGCCAGCCGAAGCGGGAGCTCCTACAATGAGCAGTTCTTC,CASRSGSSYNEQFF,TRBV10-2,TRBD2,.,TRBJ2-1
TGTGCCAGCAGCACGACAGGGTCGGCTGAAGCTTTCTTT,CASSTTGSAEAFF,TRBV2,TRBD1,.,TRBJ1-1
TGTGCCAGCAGCGGGACTAGCGGGGGTCCATCAAGCTCCTACAATGAGCAGTTCTTC,CASSGTSGGPSSSYNEQFF,TRBV2,TRBD2,once,TRBJ2-1
TGTGCCAGCAGTTACTCAGGCGGGAGCTCCTACGAGCAGTACTTC,CASSYSGGSSYEQYF,TRBV6-5,TRBD2,.,TRBJ2-7
TGTGCCAGCAGCTCTCCAGGGGAGGGCGACTATGGCTACACCTTC,CASSSPGEGDYGYTF,TRBV7-9,.,once,TRBJ1-2
TGTGCCAGCAGCTCAAGGGGTTATCCGCTTTACGAGCAGTACTTC,CASSSRGYPLYEQYF,TRBV13,.,.,TRBJ2-7
TGCAGCGTTTTGACAGGGTTTGGCCTGTACCAAGAGACCCAGTACTTC,CSVLTGFGLYQETQYF,TRBV29-1,TRBD1,.,TRBJ2-5
TGTGCCAGCAGTTCGGGCGGACAGGGGCTGAATGGCTACACCTTC,CASSSGGQGLNGYTF,TRBV7-9,TRBD1,.,TRBJ1-2
TGTGCCAGCAGTTACTGTCAAGAGACCCAGTACTTC,CASSYCQETQYF,TRBV6-5,.,.,TRBJ2-5
TGCGCCAGCAGTGACGGGGGCTCGGTCACTGAAGCTTTCTTT,CASSDGGSVTEAFF,TRBV10-2,.,.,TRBJ1-1
TGCGCCAGCAGTTGGACGGCCGGGGACACCGGGGAGCTGTTTTTT,CASSWTAGDTGELFF,TRBV4-3,.,many,TRBJ2-2
TGTGCCAGCACGCACAGGGACACAGATACGCAGTATTTT,CASTHRDTDTQYF,TRBV27,.,.,TRBJ2-3
TGTGCCAGCAGCGCCGGGACAGGAGGCTCCTACGAGCAGTACTTC,CASSAGTGGSYEQYF,TRBV28,TRBD1,.,TRBJ2-7
TGTGCCAGCAGTTTAGGGGGCAGTTACACTGAAGCTTTCTTT,CASSLGGSYTEAFF,TRBV27,.,.,TRBJ1-1
TGTGCCAGCAGTGACTCACAGGGGGCCGGGGAGCTGTTTTTT,CASSDSQGAGELFF,TRBV6-4,TRBD1,few,TRBJ2-2
TGTGCCAGCAGCATACGAAGGACAGATCAAGAGACCCAGTACTTC,CASSIRRTDQETQYF,TRBV7-6,.,.,TRBJ2-5
TGTGCCATCACACGGACAGCGGGAAACACCATATATTTT,CAITRTAGNTIYF,TRBV7-9,.,few,TRBJ1-3
TGTGCCAGCACTTGGATCGGTACTGAAGCTTTCTTT,CASTWIGTEAFF,TRBV2,.,.,TRBJ1-1
TGCAGCGTCGTAGACAGGGATAACTATGGCTACACCTTC,CSVVDRDNYGYTF,TRBV29-1,TRBD1,.,TRBJ1-2
TGCGCCAGCAGCTTGCACAGGGGGACCTACGAGCAGTACTTC,CASSLHRGTYEQYF,TRBV5-1,TRBD1,.,TRBJ2-7
TGTGCCAGCAGTGAAGCGTGGGACCTGGAGACCCAGTACTTC,CASSEAWDLETQYF,TRBV2,.,.,TRBJ2-5
TGTGCCAGCAGCGTCTTAAGGCTAGCGTACTACAATGAGCAGTTCTTC,CASSVLRLAYYNEQFF,TRBV9,.,.,TRBJ2-1
TGCGCCAGCAGCCCAAGCTCCCCGACGGGAAGCGAGCAGTACTTC,CASSPSSPTGSEQYF,TRBV4-1,.,.,TRBJ2-7